These 6 T cell receptor beta chains came from one sample sequenced in a study of blood T cell repertoires in COVID-19. Clones were read by immunoSEQ multiplex PCR, and TCRdb kept only the in-frame ones, dropping some. Among 300,000 or so clones listed, 70% to 90% were seen once. What was sequenced was PBMCs or T cells enriched from blood (not recorded which). The source is a woman between 18 and 29 years old who had recovered from COVID-19.

J is TRBJ2-3 and V is TRBV20-1; D is perhaps TRBD1 (5 bases). The CDR3 loop spans 15 amino acids. The germline V gene has CDR1 DFQATT and CDR2 SNEGSKA (reference sequence). The germline V and J ends were trimmed by 3 bases and 3 bases, with 16 bases remaining between them. The DNA for the CDR3 is TGCAGTGCTAGTTCCCTAATAAGGGGAACAGATACGCAGTATTTT. Translation gives CSASSLIRGTDTQYF.

This sequence joins TRBV6-2 or TRBV6-3 and TRBJ1-1; 7 bases align to TRBD1. V shed 5 bases, J shed 0 bases, and the junction held 9 bases outside the gene matches. Germline V gives CDR1 MNHEY, CDR2 SVGEGT. This CDR3 has 16 amino acids. The CDR3 reads CASSEDRLYMNTEAFF. The CDR3, as DNA: TGTGCCAGCAGTGAGGACAGGCTGTATATGAACACTGAAGCTTTCTTT.

This clone occurred once. The J gene is TRBJ1-3, the V gene TRBV15, with TRBD1 identical over 10 bases. The CDR3 extends over 18 amino acids. The J segment lost 4 bases and the V segment lost 0 bases, leaving 9 bases of the junction unmatched. Germline loops: CDR1 LNHNV, CDR2 YYDKDF (reference sequence). Here the CDR3 DNA reads TGTGCCACCAGCAGAGATTACGACAGGGGGCACTCAGGAAACACCATATATTTT. Translated, it gives CATSRDYDRGHSGNTIYF.

The chain couples TRBV2 to TRBJ2-1, with 7 bases identical to TRBD1. CDR1 and CDR2 (germline): SNHLY, FYNNEI. V shed 0 bases, J shed 6 bases, and the junction held 5 bases outside the gene matches. The CDR3 runs 15 residues. The CDR3 reads CASSEAPNRGNEQFF. The CDR3 coding sequence is TGTGCCAGCAGTGAAGCGCCAAACAGGGGCAATGAGCAGTTCTTC.

The CDR3 loop reads CASSGRTYEQYF. The CDR3 DNA follows: TGTGCCAGCAGTGGCAGAACCTACGAGCAGTACTTC. The chain employs TRBV12-3 or TRBV12-4 and TRBJ2-7, with D hard to call. CDR3 length: 12 amino acids. Trimming removed 5 bases from V and 2 bases from J, with 7 bases in between.

CDR3 bases: TGTGCCAGCAGCCCCGGAGGGGGGGACTACAATGAGCAGTTCTTC. Translated: CASSPGGGDYNEQFF. The V call is TRBV5-7, the J call TRBJ2-1, with a possible D match to TRBD2 (7 bases). TRBV5-7 has ORF status, its function being uncertain. The CDR3 runs to 15 residues. Trimming took 4 bases from V and 3 from J, leaving 14 bases between them.